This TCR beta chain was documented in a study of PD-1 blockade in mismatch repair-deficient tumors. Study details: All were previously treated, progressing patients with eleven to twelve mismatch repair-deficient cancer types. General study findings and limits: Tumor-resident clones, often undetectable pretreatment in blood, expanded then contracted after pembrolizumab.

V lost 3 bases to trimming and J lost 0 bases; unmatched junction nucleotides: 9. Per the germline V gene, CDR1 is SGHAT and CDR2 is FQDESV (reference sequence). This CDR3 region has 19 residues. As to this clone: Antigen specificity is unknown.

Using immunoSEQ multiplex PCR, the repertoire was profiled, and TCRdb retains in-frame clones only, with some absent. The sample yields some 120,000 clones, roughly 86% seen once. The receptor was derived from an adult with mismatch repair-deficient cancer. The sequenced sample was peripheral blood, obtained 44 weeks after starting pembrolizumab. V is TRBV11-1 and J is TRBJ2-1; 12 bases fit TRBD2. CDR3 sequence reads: CASSFPLGLAGSSYNEQFF. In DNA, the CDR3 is TGTGCCAGCAGCTTTCCTTTAGGACTAGCGGGGAGCTCCTACAATGAGCAGTTCTTC.